The next 3 T cell receptor beta chains were all read from a single sample in a study of T cells expressing NK-cell markers. TCRdb reworked the 5' RACE reads into one entry per CDR3 protein, no DNA. This sample's table has 350,000 to 400,000 distinct CDR3 sequences. The sequenced sample consisted of blood T cells: a sorted CD56 or NKG2C T cell subset, CD4+ or CD8+ T cells, or bulk PBMC T cells (not recorded which). These receptors came from a woman between 50 and 59 years old in good health.

The CDR3 reads CASSQDGEVEQFF. This rearrangement joins TRBV4-1 to TRBJ2-1; TCRdb picks TRBD2, but there is no DNA to check that call. CDR3 length: 13 residues. CDR1 and CDR2 (germline): MGHRA, YSYEKL.

The chain employs TRBV9 and TRBJ2-7; the TCRdb D gene call, TRBD1, has no DNA to confirm it. Germline assignment: CDR1 SGDLS and CDR2 YYNGEE. The CDR3 runs 15 residues. The CDR3 region is CASSVEGDSSYEQYF.

The V and J genes are TRBV6-1 and TRBJ1-5. The CDR3 is 16 residues long. CDR1 is MNHNS and CDR2 is SASEGT in the germline V gene. The CDR3 loop reads CASSVWRFDSNQPQHF.